The 14 T cell receptor beta chains below were found in one sample sequenced in a study of T cell repertoires and HLA-DP antigens. Sequencing was performed with immunoSEQ multiplex PCR; in TCRdb, only in-frame clones are kept and a portion is missing. This sample has roughly 73,000 clones; 80% occur once, and the top ten carry about 1.4%. Antigen specificity for these receptors is unknown. The material sequenced was CD4+ T cells from PBMCs. These receptors all come from a man aged 55 to 69 in good health and CMV-seronegative.

The chain couples TRBV30 to TRBJ1-3, with D hard to call. CDR3 length: 15 residues. Trimming left V 0 bases short and J 0 bases short, with 9 bases between. Germline lookup yields CDR1 GTSNPN and CDR2 SVGIG (reference sequence). CDR3 coding DNA: TGTGCCTGGAGTGTAACGGGTAGCTCTGGAAACACCATATATTTT. Translated: CAWSVTGSSGNTIYF.

The chain recombines TRBV30 with TRBJ2-1, with TRBD1 identical over 8 bases. CDR1 GTSNPN and CDR2 SVGIG come from the germline V gene (reference sequence). The V segment lost 5 bases and the J segment 4 bases; nucleotides outside the gene matches: 7. The CDR3 sequence is 14 residues long. CDR3 sequence reads: CAWADRGSYNEQFF. CDR3 DNA: TGTGCCTGGGCAGACAGGGGCTCGTACAATGAGCAGTTCTTC.

The genes are TRBV5-4 and TRBJ2-4, with a possible D match to TRBD2 (6 bases). V lost 4 bases and J lost 7, with 15 bases in between. Germline V gene data show CDR1 as SGHNT and CDR2 as YYREEE (reference sequence). The CDR3 length is 14 residues. CDR3 bases: TGTGCCAGCAGCCGTATGGGGGGTAGGAACATTCAGTACTTC. It yields the protein CASSRMGGRNIQYF.

This clone was seen a handful of times. V is TRBV30 and J is TRBJ1-1; a possible D gene is TRBD1 (6 bases). With 4 bases removed from V and 7 bases from J, the gap between germline ends came to 13 bases. This CDR3 has 12 amino acids. Germline lookup yields CDR1 GTSNPN and CDR2 SVGIG (reference sequence). The CDR3 DNA sequence: TGTGCCTGGATAAGGACAGAGAATGAAGCTTTCTTT. It specifies CAWIRTENEAFF.

V and J are TRBV7-9 and TRBJ2-5; 7 nucleotides line up with TRBD1. This CDR3 region has 13 residues. Germline CDR1 and CDR2: SEHNR and FQNEAQ (reference sequence). J lost 6 bases, V lost 8 bases, and 9 bases had no gene match. CDR3: CASRTGVEQTQYF. CDR3 in DNA: TGTGCCAGCCGTACAGGGGTCGAACAGACCCAGTACTTC.

The table lists this clone with a count of one. The genes are TRBV15 and TRBJ1-3; 11 nucleotides agree with TRBD1. CDR3 length: 16 residues. Germline CDR1 LNHNV, CDR2 YYDKDF (reference sequence). Trimming cost V 3 bases and J 4 bases; bases outside gene matches: 5. The CDR3 DNA sequence: TGTGCCACCAGCAGGGACAGGGGGCTTGTAGGAAACACCATATATTTT. Its translation: CATSRDRGLVGNTIYF.

The chain employs TRBV9 and TRBJ2-2, with D possibly matching TRBD1 (6 bases). The CDR3 has 16 amino acids. CDR1 is SGDLS and CDR2 is YYNGEE in the germline V gene. With 2 bases removed from V and 6 bases from J, the gap between germline ends came to 17 bases. The CDR3, as DNA: TGTGCCAGCAGCGTTTCGCACAGGGTTCGCCCCGGGGAGCTGTTTTTT. Protein sequence: CASSVSHRVRPGELFF.

This clone is medium-sized. The chain links TRBV27 to TRBJ1-4, with unresolved D. The CDR3 contains 13 residues. The V end lost 6 bases, the J end lost 8 bases, and 13 bases lay between the germline ends. CDR1 MNHEY and CDR2 SMNVEV come from the germline V gene (reference sequence). The CDR3 sequence is CASRRGPKEKLFF. The CDR3 bases are TGTGCCAGCAGGCGCGGACCAAAGGAAAAACTGTTTTTT.

The V call is TRBV30, the J call TRBJ2-1; 11 bases agree with TRBD2. Germline loops: CDR1 GTSNPN, CDR2 SVGIG (reference sequence). With 5 bases clipped from V and 6 bases from J, the junction kept 3 bases outside the gene matches. The CDR3 length is 13 residues. CDR3: CAWGGLAVNEQFF. The CDR3 DNA is TGTGCCTGGGGGGGACTAGCGGTCAATGAGCAGTTCTTC. The full variable domain, in which reference TRBV30 and TRBJ2-1 provide the parts outside the CDR3, is SQTIHQWPATLVQPVGSPLSLECTVEGTSNPNLYWYRQAAGRGLQLLFYSVGIGQISSEVPQNLSASRPQDRQFILSSKKLLLSDSGFYLCAWGGLAVNEQFFGPGTRLTVL.

The chain has TRBV27 and TRBJ1-5; D is possibly TRBD1 (5 bases). The CDR3 is 14 amino acids. With 6 bases removed from V and 6 bases from J, the gap between germline ends came to 15 bases. CDR1 is MNHEY, CDR2 SMNVEV, per germline (reference sequence). CDR3: CASRVRGEGQPQHF. In DNA form, the CDR3 reads TGTGCCAGCAGGGTTAGGGGTGAAGGTCAGCCCCAGCATTTT.

The CDR3 DNA sequence: TGTGCCAGCAGCTTAGCGGTGACAGGGCATAATTCACCCCTCCACTTT. Residues: CASSLAVTGHNSPLHF. The chain carries TRBV7-2 and TRBJ1-6; 7 nucleotides line up with TRBD1. This CDR3 is built from 16 residues. Per germline, CDR1 SGHTA and CDR2 FQGNSA. J lost 5 bases, V lost 0 bases, and 4 bases had no gene match.

As DNA, the CDR3 is TGCGCCAGCAAGAATAGCGGCCAGTCCTACAATGAGCAGTTCTTC. It translates to CASKNSGQSYNEQFF. The genes are TRBV10-2 and TRBJ2-1; tentative D call: TRBD2 (6 bases). Germline-derived CDR1 and CDR2 are WSHSY and SAAADI. Trimming took off 7 bases at V and 1 base at J, with 14 bases between the two ends. The CDR3 consists of 15 residues.

This sequence joins TRBV5-1 and TRBJ2-7; 11 bases match TRBD1. V shed 4 bases, J shed 5 bases, and the junction held 17 bases outside the gene matches. CDR1 is SGHRS and CDR2 is YFSETQ in the germline V gene. The CDR3 sequence is 18 residues long. This chain's CDR3 is CASSPFSGQGGKRDEQYF. The CDR3 nucleotides read TGCGCCAGCAGCCCGTTTTCGGGACAGGGGGGAAAAAGGGACGAGCAGTACTTC.

In its sample, this clone was seen a few times. The DNA of the CDR3 is TGCAGCGTTTACCAAGAGACCCAGTACTTC. Protein: CSVYQETQYF. The genes are TRBV29-1 and TRBJ2-5, with D uncertain. The CDR3 runs 10 residues. The V and J ends lost 5 bases and 0 bases respectively, with 1 base between them. CDR1 is SQVTM, CDR2 ANQGSEA, per germline.